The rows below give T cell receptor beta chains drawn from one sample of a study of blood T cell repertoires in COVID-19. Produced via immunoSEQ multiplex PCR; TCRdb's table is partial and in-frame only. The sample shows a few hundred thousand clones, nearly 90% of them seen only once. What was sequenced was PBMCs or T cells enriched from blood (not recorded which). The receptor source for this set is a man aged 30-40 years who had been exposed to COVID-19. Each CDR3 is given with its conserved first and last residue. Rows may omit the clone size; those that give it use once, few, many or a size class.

cdr3_aa: CASSFPREAETQYF
j_call: TRBJ2-5
v_call: TRBV27
clone_size: .

cdr3_aa: CASGLSGSSNQPQHF
j_call: TRBJ1-5
v_call: TRBV12-5
clone_size: once

cdr3_aa: CASAPTLTGGETQYF
j_call: TRBJ2-5
v_call: TRBV5-1
clone_size: .

cdr3_aa: CSVESSGNTIYF
j_call: TRBJ1-3
v_call: TRBV29-1
clone_size: .

cdr3_aa: CASSGQNYEQYF
j_call: TRBJ2-7
v_call: TRBV5-1
clone_size: .

cdr3_aa: CASSEALDSNSPLHF
j_call: TRBJ1-6
v_call: TRBV6-1
clone_size: .

cdr3_aa: CASSPATGLSGNTIYF
j_call: TRBJ1-3
v_call: TRBV11-1
clone_size: .

cdr3_aa: CASSQGPSGASYEQYF
j_call: TRBJ2-7
v_call: TRBV4-1
clone_size: .

cdr3_aa: CATAGSDRGNNSPLHF
j_call: TRBJ1-6
v_call: TRBV15
clone_size: .

cdr3_aa: CASSRGGARDTQYF
j_call: TRBJ2-3
v_call: TRBV11-3
clone_size: once

cdr3_aa: CASSHRYSNQPQHF
j_call: TRBJ1-5
v_call: TRBV19
clone_size: once

cdr3_aa: CASSGRTGRYEQYF
j_call: TRBJ2-7
v_call: TRBV7-9
clone_size: .

cdr3_aa: CASSPNGAGANQPQHF
j_call: TRBJ1-5
v_call: TRBV18
clone_size: .

cdr3_aa: CASQPPGQPIEKLFF
j_call: TRBJ1-4
v_call: TRBV6-5
clone_size: .

cdr3_aa: CASSASGGQGAIEQYF
j_call: TRBJ2-7
v_call: TRBV6-1
clone_size: .

cdr3_aa: CASSPGLGSVTGVPEQYF
j_call: TRBJ2-7
v_call: TRBV11-3
clone_size: .